These T cell receptor beta chains were read from a single sample in a study of cytomegalovirus exposure and HLA in healthy donors. Data came from immunoSEQ multiplex PCR; TCRdb stores just in-frame clones and leaves some out. Here the sample spans 150,000 to 180,000 clones, around 88% being singletons. The sequenced sample was PBMCs. These receptors came from a man younger than 30 in good health and CMV-seropositive. Both conserved end residues are trimmed from each CDR3. D genes are given only for firm matches.

D gene	J gene	V gene	CDR3 protein
NA	TRBJ1-1	TRBV5-4	ASSEDSMNTEAF
TRBD2	TRBJ2-7	TRBV4-3	ASSRSILAGGYEQY
TRBD2	TRBJ2-7	TRBV4-1	ASSQAGTSGKTYEQY
TRBD2	TRBJ2-7	TRBV14	ASSPTSGRIYEQY
NA	TRBJ1-1	TRBV6-1	ASSWPTVRNTEAF
TRBD1	TRBJ2-2	TRBV2	ASHYRGNTGELF
TRBD2	TRBJ2-2	TRBV4-3	ASSQDRGRDTGELF
TRBD2	TRBJ2-2	TRBV5-1	ASSLAGGNTGELF
TRBD2	TRBJ2-1	TRBV9	ASSPPIAGGGEQF
TRBD1	TRBJ1-2	TRBV12-5	ASGLVSVGTGTGYT
NA	TRBJ2-5	TRBV5-1	ASSLESLQETQY
TRBD1	TRBJ2-7	TRBV5-6	ASSFYTGVGSYEQY
TRBD2	TRBJ2-5	TRBV5-4	ASSLKASGETQY
NA	TRBJ2-3	TRBV11-1	ASSRERASTDTQY
NA	TRBJ2-1	TRBV29-1	SLEGGRGEQF
NA	TRBJ2-7	TRBV11-2	ASSLGLYEQY
NA	TRBJ2-2	TRBV7-3	ASRSPGVNTGELF
NA	TRBJ2-7	TRBV7-9	ASSSEDGGTYEQY
NA	TRBJ1-1	TRBV4-3	ASSQVTGVMNTEAF
TRBD2	TRBJ2-1	TRBV5-4	ASSTGTSGTYNEQF
TRBD2	TRBJ2-7	TRBV29-1	SVGTSGTTPYEQY
NA	TRBJ2-1	TRBV5-1	ASSLVANEQF